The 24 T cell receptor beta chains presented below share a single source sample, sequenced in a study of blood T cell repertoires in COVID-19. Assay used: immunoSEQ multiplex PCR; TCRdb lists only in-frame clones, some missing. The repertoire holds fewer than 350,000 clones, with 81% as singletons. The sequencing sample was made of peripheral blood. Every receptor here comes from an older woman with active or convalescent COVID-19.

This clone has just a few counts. Written as DNA, the CDR3 is TGTGCCAGCAGTATCGGACAGGGGTCCTACAATGAGCAGTTCTTC. Translating it yields CASSIGQGSYNEQFF. The chain carries TRBV11-3 and TRBJ2-1, with 9 bases matching TRBD1. This CDR3 contains 15 residues. After removal of 6 bases from V and 1 base from J, the junction contained 4 bases not matched to a gene. In germline, CDR1 is SGHNT, CDR2 YENEEA.

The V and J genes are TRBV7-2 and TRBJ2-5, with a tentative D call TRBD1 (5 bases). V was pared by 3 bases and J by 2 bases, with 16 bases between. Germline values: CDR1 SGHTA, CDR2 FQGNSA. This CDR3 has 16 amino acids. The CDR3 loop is CASSFWQTAVQETQYF. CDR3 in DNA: TGTGCCAGCAGCTTTTGGCAGACAGCCGTACAAGAGACCCAGTACTTC. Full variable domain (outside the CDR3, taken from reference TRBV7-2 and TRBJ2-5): GAGVSQSPSNKVTEKGKDVELRCDPISGHTALYWYRQSLGQGLEFLIYFQGNSAPDKSGLPSDRFSAERTGGSVSTLTIQRTQQEDSAVYLCASSFWQTAVQETQYFGPGTRLLVL.

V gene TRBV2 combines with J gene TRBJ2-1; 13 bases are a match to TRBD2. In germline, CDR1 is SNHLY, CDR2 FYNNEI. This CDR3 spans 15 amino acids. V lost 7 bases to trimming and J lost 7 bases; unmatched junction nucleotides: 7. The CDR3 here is CASNELAGGPNEQFF. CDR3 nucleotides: TGTGCCAGCAACGAACTAGCGGGGGGGCCGAATGAGCAGTTCTTC.

The CDR3 loop is CASSQDLEETQYF. For the CDR3, the DNA is TGCGCCAGCAGCCAAGATCTAGAGGAGACCCAGTACTTC. The J gene is TRBJ2-5, the V gene TRBV4-3; no definite D call. This CDR3 has 13 amino acids. Trimming took 0 bases from V and 5 from J, leaving 7 bases between them. Germline V gives CDR1 LGHNA, CDR2 YSLEER.

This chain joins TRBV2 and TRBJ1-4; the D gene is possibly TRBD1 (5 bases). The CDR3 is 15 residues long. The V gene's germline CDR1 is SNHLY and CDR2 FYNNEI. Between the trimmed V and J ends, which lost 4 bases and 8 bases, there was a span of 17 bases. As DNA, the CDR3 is TGTGCCAGCAGTGTCGTCAGGTTGGGGGGAGAAAAACTGTTTTTT. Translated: CASSVVRLGGEKLFF.

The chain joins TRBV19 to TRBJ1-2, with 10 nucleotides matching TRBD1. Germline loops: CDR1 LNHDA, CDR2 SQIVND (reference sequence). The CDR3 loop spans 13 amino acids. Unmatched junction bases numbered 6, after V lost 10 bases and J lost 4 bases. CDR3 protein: CATATGGIYGYTF. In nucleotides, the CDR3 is TGTGCCACCGCGACAGGGGGCATCTATGGCTACACCTTC.

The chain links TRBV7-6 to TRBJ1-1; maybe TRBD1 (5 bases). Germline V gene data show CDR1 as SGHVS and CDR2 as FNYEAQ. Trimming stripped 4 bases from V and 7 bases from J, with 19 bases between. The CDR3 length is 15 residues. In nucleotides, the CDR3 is TGTGCCAGCAGCTCAGCCTCTCGACAGACCTTTGAAGCTTTCTTT. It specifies CASSSASRQTFEAFF.

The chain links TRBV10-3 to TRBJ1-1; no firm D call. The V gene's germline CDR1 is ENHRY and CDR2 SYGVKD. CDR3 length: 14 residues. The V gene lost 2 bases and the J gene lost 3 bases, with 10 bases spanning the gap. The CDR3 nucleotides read TGTGCCATCAGTGAGACTCCTGGTGACACTGAAGCTTTCTTT. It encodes CAISETPGDTEAFF.

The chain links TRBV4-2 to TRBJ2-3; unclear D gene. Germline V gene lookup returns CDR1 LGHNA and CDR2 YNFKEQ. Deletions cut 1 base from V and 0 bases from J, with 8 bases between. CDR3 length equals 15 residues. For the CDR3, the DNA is TGTGCCAGCAGCCAAGGTCGAGATAGCACAGATACGCAGTATTTT. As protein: CASSQGRDSTDTQYF.

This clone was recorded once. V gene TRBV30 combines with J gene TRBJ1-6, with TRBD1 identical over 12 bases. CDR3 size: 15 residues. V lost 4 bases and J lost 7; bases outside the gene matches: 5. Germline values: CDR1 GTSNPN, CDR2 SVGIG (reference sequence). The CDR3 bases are TGTGCCTGGATTTCGGGACAGGGGGCGAATTCACCCCTCCACTTT. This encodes CAWISGQGANSPLHF.

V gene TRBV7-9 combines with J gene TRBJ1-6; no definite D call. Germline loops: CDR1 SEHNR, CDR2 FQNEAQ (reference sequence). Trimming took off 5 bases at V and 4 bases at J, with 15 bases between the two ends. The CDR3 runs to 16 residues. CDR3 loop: CASSRRSGQYNSPLHF. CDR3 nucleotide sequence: TGTGCCAGCAGCCGCCGCAGTGGCCAGTATAATTCACCCCTCCACTTT.

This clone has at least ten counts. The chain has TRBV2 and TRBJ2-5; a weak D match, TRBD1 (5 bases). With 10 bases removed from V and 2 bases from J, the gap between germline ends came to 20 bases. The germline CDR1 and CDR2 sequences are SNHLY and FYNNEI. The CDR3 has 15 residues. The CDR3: CATQAQGARQETQYF. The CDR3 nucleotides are TGTGCCACCCAGGCCCAGGGCGCCAGACAAGAGACCCAGTACTTC.

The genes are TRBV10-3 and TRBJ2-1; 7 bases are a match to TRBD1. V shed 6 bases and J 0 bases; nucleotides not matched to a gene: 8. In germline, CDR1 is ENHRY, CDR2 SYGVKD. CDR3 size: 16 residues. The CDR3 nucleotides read TGTGCCATCAGGGGACAGTCCTCGAGCTCCTACAATGAGCAGTTCTTC. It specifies CAIRGQSSSSYNEQFF.

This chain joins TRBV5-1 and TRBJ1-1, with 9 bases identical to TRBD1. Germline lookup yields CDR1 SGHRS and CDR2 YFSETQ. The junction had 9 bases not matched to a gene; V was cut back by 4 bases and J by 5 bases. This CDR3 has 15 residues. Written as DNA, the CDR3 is TGCGCCAGCAGCACAGAGGGACAGGGAGTGACTGAAGCTTTCTTT. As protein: CASSTEGQGVTEAFF.

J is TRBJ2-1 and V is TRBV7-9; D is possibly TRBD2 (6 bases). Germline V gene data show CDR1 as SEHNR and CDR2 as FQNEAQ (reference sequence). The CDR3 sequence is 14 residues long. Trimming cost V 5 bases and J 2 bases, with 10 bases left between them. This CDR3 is CASSLSGAYNEQFF. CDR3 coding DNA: TGTGCCAGCAGCCTCTCGGGGGCCTACAATGAGCAGTTCTTC.

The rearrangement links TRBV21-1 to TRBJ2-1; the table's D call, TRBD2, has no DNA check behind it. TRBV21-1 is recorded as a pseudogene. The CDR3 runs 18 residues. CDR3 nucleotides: TGTGCCAGCAGCAAATTCGGGGAGGTCCGCTCGGGAATAAATGAGCAGTTCTTC. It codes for CASSKFGEVRSGINEQFF.

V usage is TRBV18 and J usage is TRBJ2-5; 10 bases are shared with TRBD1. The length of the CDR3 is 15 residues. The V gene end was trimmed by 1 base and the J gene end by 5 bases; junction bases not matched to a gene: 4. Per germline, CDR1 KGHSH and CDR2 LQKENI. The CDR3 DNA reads TGTGCCAGCTCACCACTTGACAGGGGGCAGGAGACCCAGTACTTC. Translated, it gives CASSPLDRGQETQYF.

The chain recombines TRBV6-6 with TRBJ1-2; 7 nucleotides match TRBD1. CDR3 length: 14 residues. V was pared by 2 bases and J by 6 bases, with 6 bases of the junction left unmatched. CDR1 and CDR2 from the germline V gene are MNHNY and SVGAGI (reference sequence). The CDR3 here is CASSYEGAADGYTF. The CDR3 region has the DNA TGTGCCAGCAGTTACGAGGGGGCTGCGGATGGCTACACCTTC.

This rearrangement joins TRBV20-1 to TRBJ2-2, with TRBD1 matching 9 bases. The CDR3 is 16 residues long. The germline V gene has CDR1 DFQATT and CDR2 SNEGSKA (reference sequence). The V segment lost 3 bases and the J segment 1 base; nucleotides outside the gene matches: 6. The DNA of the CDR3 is TGCAGTGCTAGTGGATGGGGACAGGGGAACACCGGGGAGCTGTTTTTT. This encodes CSASGWGQGNTGELFF.

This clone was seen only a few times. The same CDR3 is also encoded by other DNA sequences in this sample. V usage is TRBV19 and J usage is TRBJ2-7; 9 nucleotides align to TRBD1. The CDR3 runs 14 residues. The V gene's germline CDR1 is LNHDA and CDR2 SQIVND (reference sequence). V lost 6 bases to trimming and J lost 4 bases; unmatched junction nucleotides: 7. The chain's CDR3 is CASRPGQGLYEQYF. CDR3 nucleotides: TGTGCCAGTAGGCCGGGACAGGGTCTTTACGAGCAGTACTTC. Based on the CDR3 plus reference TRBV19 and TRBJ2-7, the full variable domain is DGGITQSPKYLFRKEGQNVTLSCEQNLNHDAMYWYRQDPGQGLRLIYYSQIVNDFQKGDIAEGYSVSREKKESFPLTVTSAQKNPTAFYLCASRPGQGLYEQYFGPGTRLTVT.

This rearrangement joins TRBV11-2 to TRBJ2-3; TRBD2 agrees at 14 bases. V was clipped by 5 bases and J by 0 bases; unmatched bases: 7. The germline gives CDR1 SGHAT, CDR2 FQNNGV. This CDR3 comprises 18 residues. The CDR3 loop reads CASSTRTSGGLSTDTQYF. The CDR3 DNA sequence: TGTGCCAGCAGCACGCGGACTAGCGGGGGGCTTAGCACAGATACGCAGTATTTT.

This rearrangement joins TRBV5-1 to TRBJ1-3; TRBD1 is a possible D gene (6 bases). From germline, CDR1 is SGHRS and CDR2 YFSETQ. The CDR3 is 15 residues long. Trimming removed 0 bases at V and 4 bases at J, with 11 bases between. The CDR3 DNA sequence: TGCGCCAGCAGCTTGGATCAGGGGCTGGGAAACACCATATATTTT. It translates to CASSLDQGLGNTIYF.

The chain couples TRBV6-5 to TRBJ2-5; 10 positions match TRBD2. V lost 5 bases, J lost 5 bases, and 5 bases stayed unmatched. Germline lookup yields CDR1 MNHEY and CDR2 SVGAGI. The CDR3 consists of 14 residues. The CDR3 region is CASSSGGAVETQYF. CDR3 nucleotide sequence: TGTGCCAGCAGTAGCGGGGGGGCCGTCGAGACCCAGTACTTC.

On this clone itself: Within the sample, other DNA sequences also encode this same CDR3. CDR3 nucleotide sequence: TGTGCCAGCAGAGGGACAGACTATGGCTACACCTTC. As protein: CASRGTDYGYTF. This chain uses TRBV27 with TRBJ1-2; 7 bases map to TRBD1. The CDR3 loop spans 12 amino acids. Looked up from germline, CDR1 is MNHEY and CDR2 is SMNVEV (reference sequence). Trimming took 6 bases from V and 3 from J; bases not matched to a gene: 1.